This T cell receptor (beta chain) emerged from a study of blood T cell repertoires in COVID-19. For the study at large: Nucleic acid was either cDNA or gDNA, and it came from T cells, B-cell-depleted T cells, or PBMCs.

Under the authors' procedure: Reference gene primer amplification in the assay estimated nucleated cell counts. The method was immunoSEQ multiplex PCR; TCRdb's version includes in-frame clones alone and lacks a portion of them. V and J calls plus clone size are reproduced from that table; the DNA served to infer D and trimming. The sample lists 20,000 to 30,000 clones, 85% to 90% seen once, with under 20% in the top ten. The CDR3 totals 15 residues. The V and J ends lost 4 bases and 3 bases respectively, with 16 bases between them. Germline assignment: CDR1 SGDLS and CDR2 YYNGEE. This receptor was identified in a woman aged 80 or over with acute or convalescent COVID-19. Sequencing was carried out using peripheral blood. The rearrangement joins TRBV9 to TRBJ1-2; weak D call: TRBD1 (5 bases). The CDR3 loop reads CASSPAHKGHYGYTF. CDR3 DNA sequence: TGTGCCAGCAGCCCCGCCCATAAGGGGCACTATGGCTACACCTTC.